This T cell receptor (beta chain) was obtained from a study of T cell repertoires in cytomegalovirus infection. This clonotype was found a few times. Its antigen remains unknown. Overall study findings and caveats: The cumulative frequency of public TCR beta families identified carriers of CMV plus the relevant HLA.

V gave up 5 bases and J gave up 8 bases; unmatched junction bases: 12. The CDR3 spans 16 residues. The germline CDR1 and CDR2 sequences are SGHVS and FQNEAQ. TCRdb re-derived calls from the reads in MiXCR, one entry per CDR3 protein. Among 300,000 to 400,000 distinct CDR3 sequences listed, roughly 28% were seen once. The TCR sequence derives from a human donor in good health (CMV status not recorded). Some clones in this sample may be carry-over from other donors' samples. Sequenced material: cultured PBMCs, taken from culture after CMV antigen stimulation. The genes are TRBV7-8 and TRBJ2-4; 10 bases map to TRBD1. CDR3 DNA: TGTGCCAGCAGCCTCAGACAGGGGGCAAGAGGAGACATTCAGTACTTC. Protein: CASSLRQGARGDIQYF.